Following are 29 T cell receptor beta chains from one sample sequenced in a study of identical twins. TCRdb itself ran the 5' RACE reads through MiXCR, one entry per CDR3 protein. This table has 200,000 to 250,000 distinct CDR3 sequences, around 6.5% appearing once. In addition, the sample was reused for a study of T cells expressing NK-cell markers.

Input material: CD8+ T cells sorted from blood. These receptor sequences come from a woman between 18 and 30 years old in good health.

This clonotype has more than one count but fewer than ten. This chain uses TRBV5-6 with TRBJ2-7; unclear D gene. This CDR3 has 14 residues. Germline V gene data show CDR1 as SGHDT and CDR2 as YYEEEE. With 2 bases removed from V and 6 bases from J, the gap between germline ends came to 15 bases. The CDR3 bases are TGTGCCAGCAGCTTTCTCTCCACATACGGCGAGCAGTACTTC. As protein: CASSFLSTYGEQYF.

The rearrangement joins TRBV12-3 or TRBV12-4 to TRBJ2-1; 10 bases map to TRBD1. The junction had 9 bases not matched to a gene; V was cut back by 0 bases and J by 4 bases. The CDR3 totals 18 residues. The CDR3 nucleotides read TGTGCCAGCAGTTTAGCCGGAGACAGGGGGCGAGGGTACAATGAGCAGTTCTTC. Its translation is CASSLAGDRGRGYNEQFF.

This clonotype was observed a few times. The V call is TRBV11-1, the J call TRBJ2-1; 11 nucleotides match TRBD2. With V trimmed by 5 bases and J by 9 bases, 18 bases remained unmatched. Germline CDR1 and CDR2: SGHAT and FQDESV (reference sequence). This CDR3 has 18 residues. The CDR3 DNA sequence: TGTGCCAGCAGCACCACACTAGCGGGAGTCCATCGAGGGGTTGAGCAGTTCTTC. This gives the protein CASSTTLAGVHRGVEQFF.

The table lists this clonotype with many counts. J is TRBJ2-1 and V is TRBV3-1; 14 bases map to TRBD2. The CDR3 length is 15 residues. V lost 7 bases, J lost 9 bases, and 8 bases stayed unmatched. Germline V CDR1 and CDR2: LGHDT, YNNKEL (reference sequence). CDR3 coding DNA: TGTGCCAGCACCTACGGACTAGCGGGAGGCGGTGAGCAGTTCTTC. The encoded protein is CASTYGLAGGGEQFF.

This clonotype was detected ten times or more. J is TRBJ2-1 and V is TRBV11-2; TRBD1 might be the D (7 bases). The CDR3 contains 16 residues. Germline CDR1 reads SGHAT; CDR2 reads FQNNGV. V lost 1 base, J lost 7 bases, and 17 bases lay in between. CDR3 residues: CASSLGRGRGRNEQFF. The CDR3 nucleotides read TGTGCCAGCAGCTTAGGGCGCGGCAGGGGGAGGAATGAGCAGTTCTTC.

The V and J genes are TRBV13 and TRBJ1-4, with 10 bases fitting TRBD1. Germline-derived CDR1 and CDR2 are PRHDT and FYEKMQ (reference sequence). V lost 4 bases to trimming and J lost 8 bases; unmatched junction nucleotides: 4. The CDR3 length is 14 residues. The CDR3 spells CASSSGQGKEKLFF. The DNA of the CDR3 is TGTGCCAGCAGCTCGGGACAGGGGAAGGAAAAACTGTTTTTT.

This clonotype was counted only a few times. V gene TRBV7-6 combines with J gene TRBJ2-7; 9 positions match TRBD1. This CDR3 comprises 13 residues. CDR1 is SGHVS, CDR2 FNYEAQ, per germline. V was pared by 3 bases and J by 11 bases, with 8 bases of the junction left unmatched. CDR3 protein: CASSFGDRERKYF. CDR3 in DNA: TGTGCCAGCAGCTTTGGGGACAGGGAAAGAAAGTACTTC.

The CDR3 DNA is TGTGCCAGCACTAACACGGAGGGGTTTCGCAATCAGCCCCAGCATTTT. Amino acid sequence: CASTNTEGFRNQPQHF. The chain employs TRBV6-2 or TRBV6-3 and TRBJ1-5; maybe TRBD1 (5 bases). V was shortened by 7 bases and J by 2 bases, with 18 bases between the two germline ends. In germline, CDR1 is MNHEY, CDR2 SVGEGT. This CDR3 spans 16 amino acids.

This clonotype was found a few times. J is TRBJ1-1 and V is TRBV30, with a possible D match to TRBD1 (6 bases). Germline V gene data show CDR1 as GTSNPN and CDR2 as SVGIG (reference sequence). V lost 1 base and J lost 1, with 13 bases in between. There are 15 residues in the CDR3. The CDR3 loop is CAWSELQGGNTEAFF. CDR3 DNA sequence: TGTGCCTGGAGTGAACTACAGGGAGGGAACACTGAAGCTTTCTTT.

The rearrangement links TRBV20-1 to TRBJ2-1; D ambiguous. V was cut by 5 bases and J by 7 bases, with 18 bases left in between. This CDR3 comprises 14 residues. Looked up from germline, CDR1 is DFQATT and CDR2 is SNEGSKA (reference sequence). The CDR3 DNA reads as TGCAGTGCTCGGGTCCCCCCCTTAGTTAATGAGCAGTTCTTC. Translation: CSARVPPLVNEQFF.

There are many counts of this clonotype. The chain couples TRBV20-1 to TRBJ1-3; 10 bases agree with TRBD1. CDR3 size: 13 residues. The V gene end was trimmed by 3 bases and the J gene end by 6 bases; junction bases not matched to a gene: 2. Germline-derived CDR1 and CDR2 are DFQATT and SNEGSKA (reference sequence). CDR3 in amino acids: CSARGTGANTIYF. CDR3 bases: TGCAGTGCTAGGGGGACAGGGGCAAACACCATATATTTT.

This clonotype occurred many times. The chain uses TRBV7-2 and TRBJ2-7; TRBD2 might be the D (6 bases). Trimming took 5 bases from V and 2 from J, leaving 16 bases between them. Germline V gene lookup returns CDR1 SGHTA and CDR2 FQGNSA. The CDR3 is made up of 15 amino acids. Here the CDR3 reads CASSLTSGSTYEQYF. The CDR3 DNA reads TGTGCCAGCAGCCTCACGTCCGGGAGTACCTACGAGCAGTACTTC.

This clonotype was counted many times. CDR3 bases: TGTGCCAGCGCCGATGGACCGAACACTGAAGCTTTCTTT. It codes for CASADGPNTEAFF. V and J are TRBV13 and TRBJ1-1; D gene uncertain. Germline V gene lookup returns CDR1 PRHDT and CDR2 FYEKMQ (reference sequence). V was shortened by 8 bases and J by 1 base, with 11 bases between the two germline ends. The CDR3 spans 13 residues. Looking up the rest from reference TRBV13 and TRBJ1-1 gives the full variable domain: AAGVIQSPRHLIKEKRETATLKCYPIPRHDTVYWYQQGPGQDPQFLISFYEKMQSDKGSIPDRFSAQQFSDYHSELNMSSLELGDSALYFCASADGPNTEAFFGQGTRLTVV.

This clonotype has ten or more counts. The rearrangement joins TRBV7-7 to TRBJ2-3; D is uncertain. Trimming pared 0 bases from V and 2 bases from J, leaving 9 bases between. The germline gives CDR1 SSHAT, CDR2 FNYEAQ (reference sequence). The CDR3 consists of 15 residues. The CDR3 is CASSLAGGPTDTQYF. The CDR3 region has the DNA TGTGCCAGCAGCTTAGCGGGCGGCCCCACAGATACGCAGTATTTT.

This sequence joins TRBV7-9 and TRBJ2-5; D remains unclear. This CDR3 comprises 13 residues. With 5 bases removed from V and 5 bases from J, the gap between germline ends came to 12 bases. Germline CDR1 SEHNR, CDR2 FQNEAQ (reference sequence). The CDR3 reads CASSDLSMETQYF. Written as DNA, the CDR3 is TGTGCCAGCAGCGATTTAAGTATGGAGACCCAGTACTTC.

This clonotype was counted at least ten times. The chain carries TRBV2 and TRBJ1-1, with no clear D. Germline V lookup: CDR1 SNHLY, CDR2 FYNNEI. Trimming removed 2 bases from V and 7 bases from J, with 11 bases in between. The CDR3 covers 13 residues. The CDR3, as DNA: TGTGCCAGCAGTGAAATGGGCAGGCTTGAAGCTTTCTTT. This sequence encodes CASSEMGRLEAFF.

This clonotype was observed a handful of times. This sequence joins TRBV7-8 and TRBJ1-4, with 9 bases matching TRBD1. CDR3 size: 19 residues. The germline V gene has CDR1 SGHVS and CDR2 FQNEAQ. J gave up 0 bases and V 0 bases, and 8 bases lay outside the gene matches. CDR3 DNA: TGTGCCAGCAGCTTAGCTCCACAGGGGGCGGATGCAACTAATGAAAAACTGTTTTTT. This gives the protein CASSLAPQGADATNEKLFF.

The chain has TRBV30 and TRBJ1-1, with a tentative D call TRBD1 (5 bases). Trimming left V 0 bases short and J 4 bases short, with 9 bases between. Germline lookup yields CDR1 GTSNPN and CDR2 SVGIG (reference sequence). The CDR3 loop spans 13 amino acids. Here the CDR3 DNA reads TGTGCCTGGAGTGTACGGGGGGGCACTGAAGCTTTCTTT. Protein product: CAWSVRGGTEAFF.

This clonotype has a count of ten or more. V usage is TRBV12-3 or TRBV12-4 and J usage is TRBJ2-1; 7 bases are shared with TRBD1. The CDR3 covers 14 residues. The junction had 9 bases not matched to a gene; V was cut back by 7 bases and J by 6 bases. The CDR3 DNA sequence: TGTGCCAGCAATCGGAAGGGGGCCGGCAATGAGCAGTTCTTC. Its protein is CASNRKGAGNEQFF.

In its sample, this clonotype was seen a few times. The CDR3 bases are TGTGCCAGCAGAACTGGGACATTAGAGTACAATGAGCAGTTCTTC. Encoded protein: CASRTGTLEYNEQFF. The chain has TRBV2 and TRBJ2-1, with D perhaps matching TRBD1 (6 bases). The germline CDR1 and CDR2 sequences are SNHLY and FYNNEI. CDR3 length: 15 amino acids. Trimming pared 6 bases from V and 4 bases from J, leaving 16 bases between. The whole variable domain, filled in from reference TRBV2 and TRBJ2-1, reads EPEVTQTPSHQVTQMGQEVILRCVPISNHLYFYWYRQILGQKVEFLVSFYNNEISEKSEIFDDQFSVERPDGSNFTLKIRSTKLEDSAMYFCASRTGTLEYNEQFFGPGTRLTVL.

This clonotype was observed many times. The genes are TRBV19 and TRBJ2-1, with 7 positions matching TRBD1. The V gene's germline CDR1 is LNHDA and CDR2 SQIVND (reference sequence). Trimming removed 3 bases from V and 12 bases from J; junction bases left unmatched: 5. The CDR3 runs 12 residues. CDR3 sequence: CASSIQGERQFF. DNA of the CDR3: TGTGCCAGTAGTATCCAGGGGGAGAGGCAGTTCTTC.

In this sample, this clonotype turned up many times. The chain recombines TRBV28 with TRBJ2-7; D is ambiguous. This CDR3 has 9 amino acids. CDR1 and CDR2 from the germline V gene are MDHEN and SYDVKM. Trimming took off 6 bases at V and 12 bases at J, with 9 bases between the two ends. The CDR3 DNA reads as TGTGCCAGCAGCCGCGGCCCGTACTTC. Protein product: CASSRGPYF.

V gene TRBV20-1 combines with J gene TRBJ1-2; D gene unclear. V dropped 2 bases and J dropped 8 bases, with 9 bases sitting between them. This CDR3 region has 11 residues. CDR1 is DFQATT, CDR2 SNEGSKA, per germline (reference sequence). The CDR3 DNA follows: TGCAGTGCTAGACATCCGCAGGGCTACACCTTC. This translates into CSARHPQGYTF.

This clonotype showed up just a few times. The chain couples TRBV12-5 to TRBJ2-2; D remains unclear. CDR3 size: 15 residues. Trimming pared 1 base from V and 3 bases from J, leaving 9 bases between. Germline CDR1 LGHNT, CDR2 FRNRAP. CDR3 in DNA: TGTGCTAGTGGTTTGGCGACGACTGACACCGGGGAGCTGTTTTTT. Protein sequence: CASGLATTDTGELFF.

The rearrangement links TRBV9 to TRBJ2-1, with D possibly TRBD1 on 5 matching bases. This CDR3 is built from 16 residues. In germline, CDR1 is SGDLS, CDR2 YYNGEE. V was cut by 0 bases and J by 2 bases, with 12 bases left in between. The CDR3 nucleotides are TGTGCCAGCAGCGTAGTAGGCAGGGCGACCTACAATGAGCAGTTCTTC. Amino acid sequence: CASSVVGRATYNEQFF.

As DNA, the CDR3 is TGTGCCAGCAGTTACTCGAAGGCCAACACCATATATTTT. Amino acids: CASSYSKANTIYF. The rearrangement links TRBV6-5 to TRBJ1-3; D remains ambiguous. From germline, CDR1 is MNHEY and CDR2 SVGAGI. The CDR3 sequence is 13 residues long. V shed 0 bases and J shed 7 bases, with 7 bases lying between them.

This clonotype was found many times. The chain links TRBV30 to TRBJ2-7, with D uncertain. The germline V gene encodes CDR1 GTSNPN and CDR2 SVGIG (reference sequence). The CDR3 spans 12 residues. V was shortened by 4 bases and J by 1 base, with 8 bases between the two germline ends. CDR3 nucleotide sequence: TGTGCCTGGATGCAAGGATCCTACGAGCAGTACTTC. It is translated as CAWMQGSYEQYF.

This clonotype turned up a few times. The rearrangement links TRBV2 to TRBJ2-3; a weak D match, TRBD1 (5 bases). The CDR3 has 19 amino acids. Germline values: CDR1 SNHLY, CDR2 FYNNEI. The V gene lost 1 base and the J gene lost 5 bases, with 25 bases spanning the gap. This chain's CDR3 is CASSEVFDSTTTPGDTQYF. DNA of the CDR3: TGTGCCAGCAGTGAAGTATTTGACAGCACTACCACTCCGGGAGATACGCAGTATTTT. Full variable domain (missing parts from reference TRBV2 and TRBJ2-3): EPEVTQTPSHQVTQMGQEVILRCVPISNHLYFYWYRQILGQKVEFLVSFYNNEISEKSEIFDDQFSVERPDGSNFTLKIRSTKLEDSAMYFCASSEVFDSTTTPGDTQYFGPGTRLTVL.

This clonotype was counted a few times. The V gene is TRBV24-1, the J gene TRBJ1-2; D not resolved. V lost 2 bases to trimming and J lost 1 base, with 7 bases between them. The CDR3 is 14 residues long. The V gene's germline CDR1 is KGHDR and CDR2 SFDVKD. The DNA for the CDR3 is TGTGCCACCAGTGATTCGGGCAGTAACTATGGCTACACCTTC. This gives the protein CATSDSGSNYGYTF.